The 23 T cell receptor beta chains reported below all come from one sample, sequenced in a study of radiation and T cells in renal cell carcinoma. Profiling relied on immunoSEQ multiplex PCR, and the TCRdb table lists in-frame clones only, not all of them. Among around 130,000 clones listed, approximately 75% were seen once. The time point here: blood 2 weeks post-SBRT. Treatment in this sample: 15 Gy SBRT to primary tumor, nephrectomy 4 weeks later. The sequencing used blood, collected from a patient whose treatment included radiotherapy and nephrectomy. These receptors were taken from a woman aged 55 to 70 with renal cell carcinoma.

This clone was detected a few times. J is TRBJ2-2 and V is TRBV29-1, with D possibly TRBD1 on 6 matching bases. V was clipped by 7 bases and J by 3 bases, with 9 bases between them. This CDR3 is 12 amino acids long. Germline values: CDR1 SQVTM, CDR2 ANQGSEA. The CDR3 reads CSGGQYTGELFF. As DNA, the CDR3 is TGCAGCGGGGGACAATACACCGGGGAGCTGTTTTTT.

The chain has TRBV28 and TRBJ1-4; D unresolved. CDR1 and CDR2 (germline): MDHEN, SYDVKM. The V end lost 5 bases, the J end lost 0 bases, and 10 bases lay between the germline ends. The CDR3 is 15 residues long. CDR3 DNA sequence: TGTGCCAGCAGTCGTATGACCACAACTAATGAAAAACTGTTTTTT. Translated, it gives CASSRMTTTNEKLFF.

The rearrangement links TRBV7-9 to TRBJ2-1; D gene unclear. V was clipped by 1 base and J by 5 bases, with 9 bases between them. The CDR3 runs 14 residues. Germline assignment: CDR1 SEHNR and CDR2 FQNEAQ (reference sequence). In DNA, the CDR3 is TGTGCCAGCAGCTTAGATGTCAGCAACAATGAGCAGTTCTTC. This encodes CASSLDVSNNEQFF.

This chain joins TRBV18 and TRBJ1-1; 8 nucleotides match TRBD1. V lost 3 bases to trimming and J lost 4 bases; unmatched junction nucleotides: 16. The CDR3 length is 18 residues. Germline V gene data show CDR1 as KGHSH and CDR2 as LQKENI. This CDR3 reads CASSPTLGGQAVPTEAFF. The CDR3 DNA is TGTGCCAGCTCACCCACTCTCGGGGGACAGGCCGTGCCCACTGAAGCTTTCTTT.

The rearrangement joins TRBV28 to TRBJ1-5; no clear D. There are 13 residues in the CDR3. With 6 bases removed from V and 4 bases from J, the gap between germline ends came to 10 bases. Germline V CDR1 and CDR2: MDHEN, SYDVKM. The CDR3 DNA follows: TGTGCCAGCAGGAAGACGGAGAATCAGCCCCAGCATTTT. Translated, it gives CASRKTENQPQHF.

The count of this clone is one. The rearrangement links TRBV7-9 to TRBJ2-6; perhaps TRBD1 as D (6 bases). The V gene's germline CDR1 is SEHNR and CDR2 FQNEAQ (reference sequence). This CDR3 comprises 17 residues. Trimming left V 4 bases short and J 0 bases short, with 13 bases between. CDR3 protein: CASSSRDTDSGANVLTF. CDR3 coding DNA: TGTGCCAGCAGCTCCCGGGACACAGACTCTGGGGCCAACGTCCTGACTTTC.

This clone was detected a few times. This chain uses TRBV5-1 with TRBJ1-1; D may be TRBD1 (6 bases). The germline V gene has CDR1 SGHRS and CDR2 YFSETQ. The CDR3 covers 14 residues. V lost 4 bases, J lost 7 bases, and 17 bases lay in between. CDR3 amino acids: CASSPGTNEVEAFF. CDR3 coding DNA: TGCGCCAGCAGCCCCGGGACAAACGAAGTTGAAGCTTTCTTT.

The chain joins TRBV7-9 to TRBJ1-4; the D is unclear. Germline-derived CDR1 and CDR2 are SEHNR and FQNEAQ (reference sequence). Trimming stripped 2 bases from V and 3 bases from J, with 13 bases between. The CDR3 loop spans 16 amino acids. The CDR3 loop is CASSLFETEANEKLFF. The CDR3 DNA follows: TGTGCCAGCAGCTTATTCGAGACGGAAGCTAATGAAAAACTGTTTTTT.

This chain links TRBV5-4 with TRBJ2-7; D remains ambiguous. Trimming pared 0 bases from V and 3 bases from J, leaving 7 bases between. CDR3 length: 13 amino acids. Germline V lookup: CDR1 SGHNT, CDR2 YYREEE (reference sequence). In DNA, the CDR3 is TGTGCCAGCAGCTTGGCTCCGGACTACGAGCAGTACTTC. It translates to CASSLAPDYEQYF.

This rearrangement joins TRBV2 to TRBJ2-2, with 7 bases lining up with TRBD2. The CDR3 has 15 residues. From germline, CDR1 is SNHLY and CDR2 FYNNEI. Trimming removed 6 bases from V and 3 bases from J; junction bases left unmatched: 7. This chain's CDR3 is CASRALAGDTGELFF. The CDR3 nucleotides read TGTGCCAGCAGGGCCCTCGCGGGAGACACCGGGGAGCTGTTTTTT.

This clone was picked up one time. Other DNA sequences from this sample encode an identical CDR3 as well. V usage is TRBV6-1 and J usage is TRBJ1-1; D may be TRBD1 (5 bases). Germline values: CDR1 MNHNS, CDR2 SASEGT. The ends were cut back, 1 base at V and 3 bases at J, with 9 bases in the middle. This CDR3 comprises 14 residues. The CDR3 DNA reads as TGTGCCAGCAGTGAAGTGGGGGGAGACACTGAAGCTTTCTTT. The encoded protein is CASSEVGGDTEAFF.

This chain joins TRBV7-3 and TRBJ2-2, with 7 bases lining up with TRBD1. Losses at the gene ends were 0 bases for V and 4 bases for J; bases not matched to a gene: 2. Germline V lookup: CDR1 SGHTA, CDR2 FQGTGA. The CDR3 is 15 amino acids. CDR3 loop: CASSLTTGPTGELFF. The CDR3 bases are TGTGCCAGCAGCTTAACGACAGGGCCCACCGGGGAGCTGTTTTTT.

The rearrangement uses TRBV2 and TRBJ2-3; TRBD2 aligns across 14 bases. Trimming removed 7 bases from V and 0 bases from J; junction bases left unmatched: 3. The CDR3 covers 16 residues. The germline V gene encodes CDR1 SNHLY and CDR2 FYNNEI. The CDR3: CASTRLAGGSTDTQYF. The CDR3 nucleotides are TGTGCCAGCACACGACTAGCGGGGGGGAGCACAGATACGCAGTATTTT.

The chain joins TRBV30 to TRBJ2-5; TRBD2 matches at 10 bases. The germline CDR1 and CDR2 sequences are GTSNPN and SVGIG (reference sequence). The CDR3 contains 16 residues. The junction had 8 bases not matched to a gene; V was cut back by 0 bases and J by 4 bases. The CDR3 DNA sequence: TGTGCCTGGAGTGTAGGAGCGGGAGGGTTTCGAGAGACCCAGTACTTC. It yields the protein CAWSVGAGGFRETQYF.

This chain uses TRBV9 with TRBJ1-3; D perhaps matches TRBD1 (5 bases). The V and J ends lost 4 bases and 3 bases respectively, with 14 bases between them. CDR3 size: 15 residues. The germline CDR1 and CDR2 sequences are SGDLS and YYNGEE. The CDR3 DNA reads TGTGCCAGCAGCCCCCTCACAGGTGGTGGAAACACCATATATTTT. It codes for CASSPLTGGGNTIYF.

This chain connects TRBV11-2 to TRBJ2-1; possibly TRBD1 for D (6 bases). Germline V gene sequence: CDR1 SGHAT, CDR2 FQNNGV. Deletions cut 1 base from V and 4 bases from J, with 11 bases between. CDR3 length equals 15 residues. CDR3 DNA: TGTGCCAGCAGCTTAGTTCCCGGACAGTACAATGAGCAGTTCTTC. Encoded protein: CASSLVPGQYNEQFF.

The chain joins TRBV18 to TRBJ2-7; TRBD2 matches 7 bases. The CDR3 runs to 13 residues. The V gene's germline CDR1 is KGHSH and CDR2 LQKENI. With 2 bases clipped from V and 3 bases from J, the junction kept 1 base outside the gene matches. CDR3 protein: CASSPSGVYEQYF. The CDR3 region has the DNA TGTGCCAGCTCACCAAGCGGGGTCTACGAGCAGTACTTC.

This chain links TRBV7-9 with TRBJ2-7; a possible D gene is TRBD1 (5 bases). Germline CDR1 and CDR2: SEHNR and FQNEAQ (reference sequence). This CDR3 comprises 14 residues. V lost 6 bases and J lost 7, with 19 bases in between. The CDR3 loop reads CASSLGAPKWEQYF. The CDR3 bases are TGTGCCAGCAGTCTTGGGGCCCCAAAGTGGGAGCAGTACTTC. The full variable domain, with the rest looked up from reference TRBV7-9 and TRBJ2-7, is DTGVSQNPRHKITKRGQNVTFRCDPISEHNRLYWYRQTLGQGPEFLTYFQNEAQLEKSRLLSDRFSAERPKGSFSTLEIQRTEQGDSAMYLCASSLGAPKWEQYFGPGTRLTVT.

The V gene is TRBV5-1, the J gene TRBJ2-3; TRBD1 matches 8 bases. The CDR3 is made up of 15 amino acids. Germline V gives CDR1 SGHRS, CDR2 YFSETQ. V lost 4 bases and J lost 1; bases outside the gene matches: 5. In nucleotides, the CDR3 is TGCGCCAGCAGCGGACAGGGTTCTGGCACAGATACGCAGTATTTT. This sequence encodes CASSGQGSGTDTQYF.

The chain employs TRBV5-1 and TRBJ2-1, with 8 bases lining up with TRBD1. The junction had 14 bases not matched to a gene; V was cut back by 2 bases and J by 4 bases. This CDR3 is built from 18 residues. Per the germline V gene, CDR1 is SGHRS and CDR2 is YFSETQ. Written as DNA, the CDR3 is TGCGCCAGCAGCTTATCCCGGACAGGGTCCCCCATATACAATGAGCAGTTCTTC. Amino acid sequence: CASSLSRTGSPIYNEQFF.

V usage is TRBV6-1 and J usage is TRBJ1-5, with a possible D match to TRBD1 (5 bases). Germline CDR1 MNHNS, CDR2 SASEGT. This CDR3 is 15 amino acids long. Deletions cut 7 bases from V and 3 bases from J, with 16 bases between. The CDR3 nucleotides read TGTGCCAGCACCGAGGTCCGGGACGCCAATCAGCCCCAGCATTTT. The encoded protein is CASTEVRDANQPQHF.

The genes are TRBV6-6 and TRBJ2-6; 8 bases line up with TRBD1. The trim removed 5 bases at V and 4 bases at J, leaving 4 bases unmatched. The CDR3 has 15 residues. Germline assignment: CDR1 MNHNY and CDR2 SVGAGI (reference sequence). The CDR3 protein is CASSGTGLGANVLTF. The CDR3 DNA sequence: TGTGCCAGCAGTGGGACAGGCCTCGGGGCCAACGTCCTGACTTTC.

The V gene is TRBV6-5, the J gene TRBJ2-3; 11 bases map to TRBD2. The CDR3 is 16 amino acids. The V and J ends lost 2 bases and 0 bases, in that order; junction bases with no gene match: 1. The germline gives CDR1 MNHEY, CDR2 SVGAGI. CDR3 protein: CASSYGTSGSTDTQYF. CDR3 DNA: TGTGCCAGCAGTTACGGGACTAGCGGAAGCACAGATACGCAGTATTTT.